Presented here are 29 T cell receptor beta chains from one specimen sequenced in a study of blood T cells in healthy people across ages. Then a second PCR, running roughly 7 to 11 cycles, was carried out with a sample-barcoded 5' primer and a J-beta primer mix. MiXCR, run by TCRdb on the 5' RACE reads, gives a single entry per CDR3 protein. The repertoire includes around 1,000,000 distinct CDR3 sequences, around 25% of them detected once, and around 0.75% sits in the top ten. These data also featured in a second study, about T cells of mothers and their children.

Sequenced: blood. The receptors shown here come from a girl aged 2-15 years in good health.

The chain joins TRBV27 to TRBJ2-5; a weak D match, TRBD2 (5 bases). Germline assignment: CDR1 MNHEY and CDR2 SMNVEV (reference sequence). V was trimmed by 4 bases and J by 4 bases, leaving 13 bases between them. This CDR3 region has 14 residues. CDR3 bases: TGTGCCAGCAGTTGGGCCAGTGGGAGAGAGACCCAGTACTTC. Translated: CASSWASGRETQYF.

The table lists this clonotype with a few counts. This chain links TRBV7-9 with TRBJ1-1; no reliable D call. Trimming stripped 2 bases from V and 4 bases from J, with 8 bases between. The CDR3 is 13 amino acids. The germline V gene has CDR1 SEHNR and CDR2 FQNEAQ (reference sequence). The CDR3 DNA follows: TGTGCCAGCAGCTTAAATGGACTCACTGAAGCTTTCTTT. The encoded protein is CASSLNGLTEAFF.

The chain has TRBV4-2 and TRBJ2-3; D remains ambiguous. This CDR3 comprises 12 residues. Trimming stripped 3 bases from V and 6 bases from J, with 7 bases between. The germline V gene has CDR1 LGHNA and CDR2 YNFKEQ. CDR3 region: CASSHSGDTQYF. The CDR3 nucleotides read TGTGCCAGCAGCCACAGTGGGGATACGCAGTATTTT.

The chain carries TRBV7-2 and TRBJ1-2, with TRBD1 matching over 7 bases. V lost 5 bases, J lost 6 bases, and 12 bases stayed unmatched. There are 15 residues in the CDR3. Germline V gene sequence: CDR1 SGHTA, CDR2 FQGNSA. CDR3 protein: CASSAGDRLINGYTF. CDR3 DNA sequence: TGTGCCAGCAGCGCGGGGGACAGACTTATTAATGGCTACACCTTC.

V gene TRBV7-9 combines with J gene TRBJ2-5; TRBD2 agrees at 8 bases. The CDR3 covers 16 residues. V lost 3 bases, J lost 2 bases, and 8 bases stayed unmatched. The germline V gene encodes CDR1 SEHNR and CDR2 FQNEAQ (reference sequence). CDR3: CASSLEMIAGQETQYF. In nucleotides, the CDR3 is TGTGCCAGCAGCTTGGAGATGATAGCGGGGCAAGAGACCCAGTACTTC.

Notes on this clonotype: The junction shows a germline mismatch at one end, possibly a read error. V is TRBV6-2 or TRBV6-3 and J is TRBJ2-1; D gene ambiguous. This CDR3 contains 12 residues. The germline CDR1 and CDR2 sequences are MNHEY and SVGEGT. The CDR3 here is CACSVPYNEQFF. The DNA of the CDR3 is TGTGCCTGCAGTGTCCCCTACAATGAGCAGTTCTTC.

This clonotype was recorded once. The gene calls are TRBV4-2 and TRBJ1-4, with D unresolved. Germline lookup yields CDR1 LGHNA and CDR2 YNFKEQ. V shed 2 bases and J shed 0 bases, with 13 bases lying between them. CDR3 length equals 17 residues. CDR3: CASSQPGGPATNEKLFF. The CDR3 coding sequence is TGTGCCAGCAGCCAACCGGGAGGACCGGCAACTAATGAAAAACTGTTTTTT.

This clonotype was detected only a few times. The J gene is TRBJ2-3, the V gene TRBV9; D remains unclear. Germline assignment: CDR1 SGDLS and CDR2 YYNGEE. The length of the CDR3 is 14 residues. Trimming removed 0 bases from V and 4 bases from J, with 9 bases in between. CDR3 bases: TGTGCCAGCAGCGTAGAGGAGCTACCAGATACGCAGTATTTT. It is translated as CASSVEELPDTQYF.

The J gene is TRBJ1-1, the V gene TRBV3-1; 9 nucleotides agree with TRBD1. Trimming took 4 bases from V and 0 from J; bases not matched to a gene: 12. Per the germline V gene, CDR1 is LGHDT and CDR2 is YNNKEL (reference sequence). This CDR3 region has 18 residues. CDR3 nucleotide sequence: TGTGCCAGCAGCCCCCCCCGGGACAGGGCGGGGATGAACACTGAAGCTTTCTTT. Translation gives CASSPPRDRAGMNTEAFF.

This clonotype was seen a few times. The rearrangement uses TRBV28 and TRBJ2-1; D is possibly TRBD1 or TRBD2 (6 bases each). The CDR3 consists of 14 residues. The germline V and J ends were trimmed by 7 bases and 2 bases, with 12 bases remaining between them. Germline V CDR1 and CDR2: MDHEN, SYDVKM. In DNA form, the CDR3 reads TGTGCCAGCACCATAGGGGGGACCTACAATGAGCAGTTCTTC. Its translation: CASTIGGTYNEQFF. Full variable domain (rest looked up from reference TRBV28 and TRBJ2-1): DVKVTQSSRYLVKRTGEKVFLECVQDMDHENMFWYRQDPGLGLRLIYFSYDVKMKEKGDIPEGYSVSREKKERFSLILESASTNQTSMYLCASTIGGTYNEQFFGPGTRLTVL.

This clonotype was observed a handful of times. CDR3 nucleotides: TGTGCCAGCTCACCTGTAGAAAAACTGTTTTTT. As protein: CASSPVEKLFF. The chain combines TRBV18 with TRBJ1-4; D gene unclear. CDR3 size: 11 residues. CDR1 KGHSH and CDR2 LQKENI come from the germline V gene. The V and J ends lost 3 bases and 8 bases respectively, with 4 bases between them.

This clonotype was seen only a few times. This chain links TRBV4-2 with TRBJ2-7; 11 positions agree with TRBD2. Germline V CDR1 and CDR2: LGHNA, YNFKEQ. The CDR3 extends over 15 amino acids. Trimming cost V 4 bases and J 7 bases; bases outside gene matches: 9. The CDR3: CASSPHALAGDEQYF. In nucleotides, the CDR3 is TGTGCCAGCAGCCCCCACGCACTAGCGGGGGATGAGCAGTACTTC.

The chain joins TRBV12-3 or TRBV12-4 to TRBJ2-1; D remains ambiguous. This CDR3 spans 13 amino acids. Trimming removed 8 bases from V and 3 bases from J, with 11 bases in between. The chain's CDR3 is CASLKTNYNEQFF. Written as DNA, the CDR3 is TGTGCCAGCTTGAAGACGAACTACAATGAGCAGTTCTTC.

This clonotype showed up many times. The gene calls are TRBV2 and TRBJ2-1; 7 positions agree with TRBD2. This CDR3 contains 16 residues. The trim removed 6 bases at V and 7 bases at J, leaving 15 bases unmatched. Germline CDR1 reads SNHLY; CDR2 reads FYNNEI. The CDR3 here is CASSPGTKNPLNEQFF. In nucleotides, the CDR3 is TGTGCCAGCAGCCCCGGGACTAAAAATCCCCTTAATGAGCAGTTCTTC.

The rearrangement uses TRBV9 and TRBJ2-7; D gene unclear. Germline V lookup: CDR1 SGDLS, CDR2 YYNGEE. The CDR3 has 14 amino acids. The germline V and J ends were trimmed by 2 bases and 5 bases, with 14 bases remaining between them. The CDR3 protein is CASSVGPGWDEQYF. DNA of the CDR3: TGTGCCAGCAGCGTGGGTCCTGGATGGGACGAGCAGTACTTC. Combining the CDR3 with reference TRBV9 and TRBJ2-7 gives the whole variable domain DSGVTQTPKHLITATGQRVTLRCSPRSGDLSVYWYQQSLDQGLQFLIQYYNGEERAKGNILERFSAQQFPDLHSELNLSSLELGDSALYFCASSVGPGWDEQYFGPGTRLTVT.

The chain uses TRBV6-5 and TRBJ2-3; D is possibly TRBD1 (5 bases). Germline V gene lookup returns CDR1 MNHEY and CDR2 SVGAGI. The CDR3 runs 16 residues. With 0 bases removed from V and 6 bases from J, the gap between germline ends came to 16 bases. The CDR3, as DNA: TGTGCCAGCAGTTACTCCGCGCGACTGGCAGGGGATACGCAGTATTTT. Encoded protein: CASSYSARLAGDTQYF.

The genes are TRBV7-9 and TRBJ2-7; D perhaps matches TRBD2 (6 bases). CDR1 SEHNR and CDR2 FQNEAQ come from the germline V gene (reference sequence). The CDR3 has 15 residues. V was shortened by 6 bases and J by 2 bases, with 17 bases between the two germline ends. CDR3 protein: CASSLIPGLPYEQYF. The CDR3 DNA reads as TGTGCCAGCAGTCTGATTCCGGGACTCCCCTACGAGCAGTACTTC. The variable domain in full, completed from reference TRBV7-9 and TRBJ2-7, reads DTGVSQNPRHKITKRGQNVTFRCDPISEHNRLYWYRQTLGQGPEFLTYFQNEAQLEKSRLLSDRFSAERPKGSFSTLEIQRTEQGDSAMYLCASSLIPGLPYEQYFGPGTRLTVT.

V usage is TRBV5-1 and J usage is TRBJ1-5; D perhaps matches TRBD1 (5 bases). CDR1 SGHRS and CDR2 YFSETQ come from the germline V gene. This CDR3 has 15 amino acids. The germline V and J ends were trimmed by 1 base and 0 bases, with 8 bases remaining between them. CDR3 bases: TGCGCCAGCAGCTTGTTGGGGGATAGCAATCAGCCCCAGCATTTT. Encoded protein: CASSLLGDSNQPQHF.

The chain combines TRBV4-1 with TRBJ2-3; 9 positions match TRBD2. The CDR3 is 16 residues long. CDR1 and CDR2 (germline): MGHRA, YSYEKL. The J segment lost 4 bases and the V segment lost 4 bases, leaving 9 bases of the junction unmatched. The CDR3 bases are TGCGCCAGCAGCCCGGTTAGCGGGAGCAGGGCAGATACGCAGTATTTT. It codes for CASSPVSGSRADTQYF.

This clonotype occurred a few times. The V gene is TRBV12-3 or TRBV12-4, the J gene TRBJ2-5, with TRBD1 matching over 7 bases. The CDR3 loop spans 15 amino acids. J lost 3 bases, V lost 2 bases, and 6 bases had no gene match. The CDR3: CASSLSGTAKETQYF. The DNA of the CDR3 is TGTGCCAGCAGTTTATCTGGGACAGCGAAAGAGACCCAGTACTTC.

V and J are TRBV2 and TRBJ2-1; the D gene could be TRBD1 or TRBD2 (5 bases each). The CDR3 covers 14 residues. The V gene's germline CDR1 is SNHLY and CDR2 FYNNEI. Trimming pared 4 bases from V and 5 bases from J, leaving 12 bases between. CDR3 protein: CASSGDEPDNEQFF. DNA for the CDR3: TGTGCCAGCAGTGGGGACGAACCTGACAATGAGCAGTTCTTC. The full variable domain, in which reference TRBV2 and TRBJ2-1 provide the parts outside the CDR3, is EPEVTQTPSHQVTQMGQEVILRCVPISNHLYFYWYRQILGQKVEFLVSFYNNEISEKSEIFDDQFSVERPDGSNFTLKIRSTKLEDSAMYFCASSGDEPDNEQFFGPGTRLTVL.

The CDR3 protein is CASSLGLLRSYEQYF. CDR3 DNA: TGTGCCAGCAGCCTGGGACTACTAAGATCCTACGAGCAGTACTTC. This chain joins TRBV3-1 and TRBJ2-7; TRBD2 agrees at 7 bases. The CDR3 spans 15 residues. CDR1 is LGHDT and CDR2 is YNNKEL in the germline V gene (reference sequence). Unmatched junction bases numbered 7, after V lost 4 bases and J lost 1 base.

This clonotype was seen a handful of times. The chain has TRBV28 and TRBJ2-1; D is possibly TRBD2 (6 bases). CDR1 MDHEN and CDR2 SYDVKM come from the germline V gene. This CDR3 comprises 14 residues. V was cut by 3 bases and J by 5 bases, with 11 bases left in between. CDR3 residues: CASSFGGMNNEQFF. CDR3 coding DNA: TGTGCCAGCAGTTTTGGCGGGATGAACAATGAGCAGTTCTTC.

The table lists this clonotype with a few counts. The chain recombines TRBV5-1 with TRBJ2-7; possibly TRBD1 for D (5 bases). This CDR3 has 15 residues. Germline V gives CDR1 SGHRS, CDR2 YFSETQ. The V end lost 0 bases, the J end lost 4 bases, and 14 bases lay between the germline ends. The CDR3 loop reads CASSLASTELYEQYF. CDR3 nucleotide sequence: TGCGCCAGCAGCTTGGCGTCGACAGAACTATACGAGCAGTACTTC.

This clonotype was observed many times. One end of the junction is discordant with germline, which a read error may explain. The genes are TRBV7-9 and TRBJ2-7, with D unresolved. The CDR3 runs to 12 residues. Germline V CDR1 and CDR2: SEHNR, FQNEAQ (reference sequence). The CDR3 nucleotides are TGTGCCAGCAGTTTAGCAGGCCACGAGCAGTACTTC. The encoded protein is CASSLAGHEQYF.

The chain couples TRBV6-5 to TRBJ2-7, with 7 bases aligning to TRBD1. CDR3 length equals 15 residues. Germline CDR1 is MNHEY and CDR2 is SVGAGI. V dropped 5 bases and J dropped 0; count of bases not matched to a gene: 7. CDR3 in DNA: TGTGCCAGCAGTACCGGACAGGAAACCTCCTACGAGCAGTACTTC. As protein: CASSTGQETSYEQYF.

This clonotype was detected a few times. The chain has TRBV27 and TRBJ2-3; D is undetermined. The CDR3 consists of 16 residues. Germline CDR1 MNHEY, CDR2 SMNVEV (reference sequence). Trimming shortened V by 0 bases and J by 2 bases, and 12 bases separated the two germline ends. The CDR3 loop is CASSLSPLGPTDTQYF. CDR3 bases: TGTGCCAGCAGTTTATCCCCGCTAGGTCCCACAGATACGCAGTATTTT.

This clonotype was observed many times. The chain recombines TRBV18 with TRBJ2-1; D is possibly TRBD2 (6 bases). This CDR3 is 15 amino acids long. With 6 bases removed from V and 7 bases from J, the gap between germline ends came to 19 bases. Germline V CDR1 and CDR2: KGHSH, LQKENI. The CDR3 coding sequence is TGTGCCAGCTCCCGCGGGACGGACCGAGGGAATGAGCAGTTCTTC. This gives the protein CASSRGTDRGNEQFF.

In its sample, this clonotype was seen a few times. J is TRBJ2-5 and V is TRBV28; D unresolved. Between the trimmed V and J ends, which lost 4 bases and 4 bases, there was a span of 22 bases. Looked up from germline, CDR1 is MDHEN and CDR2 is SYDVKM. The CDR3 contains 17 residues. The CDR3 is CASSSRGRGTVGETQYF. The DNA for the CDR3 is TGTGCCAGCAGTTCACGCGGTCGAGGCACCGTGGGAGAGACCCAGTACTTC.